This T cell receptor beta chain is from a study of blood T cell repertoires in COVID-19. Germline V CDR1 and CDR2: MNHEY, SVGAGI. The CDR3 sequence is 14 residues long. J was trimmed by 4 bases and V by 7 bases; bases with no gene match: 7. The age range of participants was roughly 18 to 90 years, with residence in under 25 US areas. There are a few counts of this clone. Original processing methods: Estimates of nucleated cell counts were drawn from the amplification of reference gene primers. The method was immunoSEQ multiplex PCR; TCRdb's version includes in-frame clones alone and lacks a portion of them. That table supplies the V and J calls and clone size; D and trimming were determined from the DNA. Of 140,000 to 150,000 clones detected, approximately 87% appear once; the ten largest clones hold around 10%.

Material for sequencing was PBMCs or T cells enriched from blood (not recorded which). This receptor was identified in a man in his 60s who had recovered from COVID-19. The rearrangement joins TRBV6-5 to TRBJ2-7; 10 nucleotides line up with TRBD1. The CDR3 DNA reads TGTGCCAGCACGCCAAGGGACAGGGGATACGAGCAGTACTTC. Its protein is CASTPRDRGYEQYF.